Listed below are T cell receptor beta chains from one sample, sequenced in a study of cytomegalovirus exposure and HLA in healthy donors. Produced via immunoSEQ multiplex PCR; TCRdb's table is partial and in-frame only. Found here are around 170,000 clones, 60% to 80% of them singletons; the top ten hold 2% to 2.5%. The material sequenced was PBMCs. The receptor source for this set is a man in his sixties in good health and CMV-seronegative. Each CDR3 is given with its conserved first and last residue. The D gene is left open where the match is weak. Some rows have no size entry. The others give once, few or many, or a class for an expanded clone.

d_call,clone_size,j_call,v_call,cdr3_nt,cdr3_aa
.,once,TRBJ1-2,TRBV4-1,TGCGCCAGCAGCCAAGACAGGTCAAACATCTATGGCTACACCTTC,CASSQDRSNIYGYTF
.,.,TRBJ1-1,TRBV19,TGTGCCAGTACCATTGACAGGTCCAACACTGAAGCTTTCTTT,CASTIDRSNTEAFF
TRBD1,.,TRBJ1-5,TRBV30,TGTGCCTGGAACAGACAGGGTAGCAATCAGCCCCAGCATTTT,CAWNRQGSNQPQHF
.,few,TRBJ2-1,TRBV5-1,TGCGCCAGCAGCCTAAGTTCTCCGGGGGTCTCCTACAATGAGCAGTTCTTC,CASSLSSPGVSYNEQFF
TRBD2,.,TRBJ2-3,TRBV4-2,TGTGCCAGCAGCCAAGATGAACTAGCGGGGTCGACAGATACGCAGTATTTT,CASSQDELAGSTDTQYF
.,.,TRBJ2-5,TRBV6-6,TGTGCCAGCAGTTACGATGGGGAGTACCAAGAGACCCAGTACTTC,CASSYDGEYQETQYF
TRBD1,once,TRBJ1-1,TRBV6-5,TGTGCCAGCAGTCGGGGGGACAGGGGGCTTACTGAAGCTTTCTTT,CASSRGDRGLTEAFF
.,.,TRBJ2-7,TRBV7-9,TGTTCCAGCAGCTACCGGGACACGTCCCACGAGCAGTACTTC,CSSSYRDTSHEQYF
.,few,TRBJ2-7,TRBV10-1,TGCGCCAGCAGGGGTCTGGTGGAGGGCCCAGGGTCCTACGAGCAGTACTTC,CASRGLVEGPGSYEQYF
.,.,TRBJ1-3,TRBV2,TGTGCCAGCAGTGAGGGACACGGGCCCGGAAACACCATATATTTT,CASSEGHGPGNTIYF
TRBD1,few,TRBJ1-4,TRBV6-1,TGTGCCAGCAGTGCTTCGGGACAGGGTTCTGAAAAACTGTTTTTT,CASSASGQGSEKLFF
TRBD2,.,TRBJ2-3,TRBV7-9,TGTGCCAGCAGCCCTCTAGCGGGAGGCACAGATACGCAGTATTTT,CASSPLAGGTDTQYF
TRBD1,few,TRBJ2-7,TRBV9,TGTGCCAGCAGCGTAGAGGACGGGACAGCCTACTCCTACGAGCAGTACTTC,CASSVEDGTAYSYEQYF
TRBD1,.,TRBJ2-7,TRBV4-2,TGTGCCAGCAGCCATGTGCGAGGACAGGAGGCTTTCTCCTACGAGCAGTACTTC,CASSHVRGQEAFSYEQYF
.,.,TRBJ1-4,TRBV30,TGTGCCTGGAGTGCCCGGCACAAACAGGGTGGTCGGGGTGAAAAACTGTTTTTT,CAWSARHKQGGRGEKLFF
.,.,TRBJ1-1,TRBV28,TGTGCCAGTAGGATCCAGGGTGTCGGCACTGAAGCTTTCTTT,CASRIQGVGTEAFF
.,.,TRBJ2-1,TRBV20-1,TGCAGTGCTAGAGCCGTCAATGAGCAGTTCTTC,CSARAVNEQFF
TRBD1,.,TRBJ1-2,TRBV7-9,TGTGCCAGCAGCTTGGCCGGGACAGGGCCGGGCTATGGCTACACCTTC,CASSLAGTGPGYGYTF
TRBD1,.,TRBJ1-1,TRBV13,TGTGCCAGCAGCCGGACAGGCTATGCTGAAGCTTTCTTT,CASSRTGYAEAFF
TRBD1,.,TRBJ2-5,TRBV19,TGTGCCAGTAGTCCGCGACAGGGTGAAAAGACCCAGTACTTC,CASSPRQGEKTQYF
.,.,TRBJ2-1,TRBV21-1,TGTGCCAGCAGCAAAGGGAGTATCGAGGGACAGGGTGGGAATGAGCAGTTCTTC,CASSKGSIEGQGGNEQFF
.,.,TRBJ2-2,TRBV2,TGTGCCAGCAGTCAAACCGGGGAGCTGTTTTTT,CASSQTGELFF
TRBD2,many,TRBJ2-3,TRBV5-4,TGTGCCAGCAGCTTAAAGCGGGGGGTCGCGGATACGCAGTATTTT,CASSLKRGVADTQYF
.,.,TRBJ2-2,TRBV7-9,TGTGCCAGCAACCGACAGGCCGGGGAGCTGTTTTTT,CASNRQAGELFF
.,.,TRBJ1-2,TRBV18,TGTGCCAGCTCACCTCTCGGGGGGAACTATGGCTACCCCTTC,CASSPLGGNYGYPF
.,.,TRBJ2-7,TRBV7-9,TGTGCCAGCAGCTCCCGGGACATCCAGGACCCTTCCTACGAGCAGTACTTC,CASSSRDIQDPSYEQYF
TRBD1,.,TRBJ2-1,TRBV27,TGTGCCAGCAGCCTGACAGGGTTTAGCAATAGCTACAATGGGCAGTTCTTC,CASSLTGFSNSYNGQFF
TRBD2,.,TRBJ2-7,TRBV11-2,TGTGCCAGCAGTCCTACCGGAGGACTAGCGGGCTCCTACGAGCAGTACTTC,CASSPTGGLAGSYEQYF
TRBD1,.,TRBJ1-4,TRBV2,TGTGCCAGCAACAGTAGGCAGGGGGCAACTAATGAAAAACTGTTTTTT,CASNSRQGATNEKLFF
.,.,TRBJ2-1,TRBV15,TGTGCCACCAGAACAGAGACCTACAATGAGCAGTTCTTC,CATRTETYNEQFF
TRBD2,.,TRBJ2-1,TRBV5-1,TGCGCCAGCAGCCCTTGGGTGTCTAGCGGGGGGATATCCTCCTCCTACAATGAGCAGTTCTTC,CASSPWVSSGGISSSYNEQFF
.,.,TRBJ2-5,TRBV18,TGTGCCAGCTCACCGCTGCCGGGGGGCTCTCAAGAGACCCAGTACTTC,CASSPLPGGSQETQYF
.,.,TRBJ2-4,TRBV21-1,TGTGCCAGCAGCAAGGGGAGGAGAGGCAAAAACATTCAGTACTTC,CASSKGRRGKNIQYF
TRBD1,.,TRBJ2-7,TRBV7-9,TGTGCCAGCAGCCAGAGAGGGACAGGTCGAAAGGTCGAGCAGTACTTC,CASSQRGTGRKVEQYF
.,.,TRBJ2-3,TRBV7-2,TGTGCCAGCAGCCGCGTGTACACAGATACGCAGTATTTT,CASSRVYTDTQYF
.,.,TRBJ1-1,TRBV7-9,TGTTCCAGATCCCCTGTGAACACTGAAGCTTTCTTT,CSRSPVNTEAFF
TRBD2,.,TRBJ2-7,TRBV7-8,TGTGCCAGCAGCACCGGGACTAGCGGGAACGAGCAGTACTTC,CASSTGTSGNEQYF
.,few,TRBJ1-3,TRBV25-1,TGTGCCAGCACCTCTACCTTTTCTGGAAACACCATATATTTT,CASTSTFSGNTIYF
TRBD1,once,TRBJ1-1,TRBV5-1,TGCGCCAGCAGCTTGGGGACAGGGCCGGGCACTGAAGCTTTCTTT,CASSLGTGPGTEAFF
TRBD1,.,TRBJ1-2,TRBV7-9,TGTGCCAGCAGCTTAGCCCAGGGGGCAGATGGCTACCCCTTC,CASSLAQGADGYPF
TRBD1,once,TRBJ1-5,TRBV6-5,TGTGCCAGCAGCCCAGACAGGGTCCAGCCCCAGCATTTT,CASSPDRVQPQHF
.,.,TRBJ1-1,TRBV19,TGTGCCAGTAGTATCGCCGTGACAGGACGCGTTGAAGCTTTCTTT,CASSIAVTGRVEAFF
TRBD2,.,TRBJ2-2,TRBV7-2,TGTGCCAGCAGCCGGACGGGACTAGCGGGAGTGAACACCGGGGAGCTGTTTTTT,CASSRTGLAGVNTGELFF
TRBD2,.,TRBJ2-3,TRBV5-1,TGCGCCACCGCGCCGGGGGGGCCCACAGATACGCAGTATTTT,CATAPGGPTDTQYF
.,.,TRBJ1-5,TRBV19,TGTGCTAGTAGTAGGAGGGTCGGGGGCAATCAGCCCCAGCATTTT,CASSRRVGGNQPQHF
TRBD1,.,TRBJ1-6,TRBV6-5,TGTGCCAGCAGTTCACAGGGGTCATATAATTCACCCCTCAACTTT,CASSSQGSYNSPLNF
.,.,TRBJ1-2,TRBV7-6,TGTGCCAGCAGCTCAAAGGGGCGAGGCTACACCTTC,CASSSKGRGYTF
TRBD1,.,TRBJ1-3,TRBV27,TGTGCCAGCAGTTTAGGTTGGGACAGGAGAAACACCATATATTTT,CASSLGWDRRNTIYF